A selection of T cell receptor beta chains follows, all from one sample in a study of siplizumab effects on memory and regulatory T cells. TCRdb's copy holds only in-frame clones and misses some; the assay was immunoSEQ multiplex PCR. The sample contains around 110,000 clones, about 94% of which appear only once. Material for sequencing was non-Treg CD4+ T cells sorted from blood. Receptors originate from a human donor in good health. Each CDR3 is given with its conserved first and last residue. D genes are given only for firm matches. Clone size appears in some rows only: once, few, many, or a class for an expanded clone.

CASSFSSALYEQYF | TGTGCCAGCAGCTTCTCCAGTGCACTCTACGAGCAGTACTTC | . | . | TRBJ2-7 | TRBV11-1
CASSLAGTLVTDTQYF | TGCGCCAGCAGCTTGGCCGGAACCTTAGTCACAGATACGCAGTATTTT | . | . | TRBJ2-3 | TRBV5-1
CASSQLWVTGELFF | TGCGCCAGCAGCCAATTATGGGTCACCGGGGAGCTGTTTTTT | . | . | TRBJ2-2 | TRBV4-1
CASSSTSGRLKQYF | TGTGCCAGCAGCTCCACTAGCGGGAGACTCAAGCAGTACTTC | . | TRBD2 | TRBJ2-7 | TRBV7-6
CASSLVRPANTGELFF | TGTGCCAGCAGCTTAGTACGTCCCGCGAACACCGGGGAGCTGTTTTTT | few | . | TRBJ2-2 | TRBV7-2
CASSQGDGTYEQYF | TGTGCCAGCTCCCAAGGAGACGGTACCTACGAGCAGTACTTC | few | . | TRBJ2-7 | TRBV18
CASSPVGTGSYEQYF | TGTGCCAGCAGCCCCGTGGGTACCGGGTCCTACGAGCAGTACTTC | once | . | TRBJ2-7 | TRBV5-6
CASRLDGYGYTF | TGTGCCAGCAGACTAGACGGCTATGGCTACACCTTC | . | . | TRBJ1-2 | TRBV7-2
CATRGVEKLFF | TGTGCCACCCGGGGGGTTGAAAAACTGTTTTTT | . | . | TRBJ1-4 | TRBV10-3
CASSYSPQHF | TGTGCCAGCAGTTACTCGCCCCAGCATTTT | few | . | TRBJ1-5 | TRBV6-6
CASSQPGTSRYYEQYF | TGCGCCAGCAGCCAACCCGGGACTAGCAGATACTACGAGCAGTACTTC | few | TRBD2 | TRBJ2-7 | TRBV4-1
CASSEGTGRMNQPQHF | TGTGCCAGCAGCGAAGGGACAGGAAGAATGAATCAGCCCCAGCATTTT | . | TRBD1 | TRBJ1-5 | TRBV11-2
CASSPRTGESEQYF | TGTGCCAGCAGCCCGCGGACAGGGGAGAGCGAGCAGTACTTC | . | TRBD1 | TRBJ2-7 | TRBV11-1
CASSPTTGDGYTF | TGTGCCAGCTCACCAACGACAGGGGACGGCTACACCTTC | . | TRBD1 | TRBJ1-2 | TRBV18
CSVRSGADTEAFF | TGCAGCGTTCGTTCCGGGGCAGACACTGAAGCTTTCTTT | . | . | TRBJ1-1 | TRBV29-1
CASSRDSERNTEAFF | TGCGCCAGCAGCCGAGACAGCGAGAGGAACACTGAAGCTTTCTTT | . | . | TRBJ1-1 | TRBV4-1
CASKKGSSPLHF | TGTGCCAGCAAAAAAGGGTCTTCACCCCTCCACTTT | . | . | TRBJ1-6 | TRBV6-5
CASSPPGRPETQYF | TGTGCCAGCTCACCACCGGGGAGGCCAGAGACCCAGTACTTC | . | . | TRBJ2-5 | TRBV18
CAIREGSTDTQYF | TGTGCCATCAGGGAAGGGAGCACAGATACGCAGTATTTT | . | . | TRBJ2-3 | TRBV10-3
CASSADRPNEKLFF | TGTGCCAGCAGTGCGGACAGACCTAATGAAAAACTGTTTTTT | . | . | TRBJ1-4 | TRBV2
CASSTQWDSNQPQHF | TGCGCCAGCAGTACTCAATGGGACAGCAATCAGCCCCAGCATTTT | once | . | TRBJ1-5 | TRBV23-1
CASSNRGDPNYGYTF | TGTGCCAGCAGCAATAGGGGGGACCCTAACTATGGCTACACCTTC | . | . | TRBJ1-2 | TRBV11-2
CASKRDTNPSYEQYF | TGTGCCAGCAAGCGGGACACCAACCCTTCCTACGAGCAGTACTTC | . | . | TRBJ2-7 | TRBV2
CAISSSRDSGNTIYF | TGTGCCATCAGTTCCTCAAGAGACTCTGGAAACACCATATATTTT | . | . | TRBJ1-3 | TRBV10-3
CSVELDMNTEAFF | TGCAGCGTTGAACTAGACATGAACACTGAAGCTTTCTTT | . | . | TRBJ1-1 | TRBV29-1
CASSLVVTDTQYF | TGCGCCAGCAGCTTGGTAGTCACAGATACGCAGTATTTT | once | . | TRBJ2-3 | TRBV5-1
CASSPEAGTQYF | TGTGCCAGCTCACCAGAAGCGGGGACCCAGTACTTC | . | . | TRBJ2-5 | TRBV18
CASSLDGNQPQHF | TGTGCCAGCAGTTTGGACGGCAATCAGCCCCAGCATTTT | . | . | TRBJ1-5 | TRBV6-5
CASSRTGTGPYEQYF | TGTGCCAGCAGCCGAACCGGGACAGGCCCCTACGAGCAGTACTTC | . | TRBD1 | TRBJ2-7 | TRBV6-5
CASSLDSSNQPQHF | TGCGCCAGCAGCTTGGACAGCAGCAATCAGCCCCAGCATTTT | . | . | TRBJ1-5 | TRBV5-1
CASGPPEGTDTQYF | TGCGCCAGCGGCCCACCTGAGGGTACAGATACGCAGTATTTT | . | . | TRBJ2-3 | TRBV5-1
CASSFSGWEGGSYGYTF | TGTGCCAGCAGTTTTTCGGGTTGGGAAGGGGGGAGCTATGGCTACACCTTC | . | . | TRBJ1-2 | TRBV27
CASSSRGSGANVLTF | TGTGCCAGCAGTTCCCGGGGGTCTGGGGCCAACGTCCTGACTTTC | . | . | TRBJ2-6 | TRBV6-5
CASSYRDRGTDTQYF | TGCGCCAGCAGCTACCGGGACAGGGGCACAGATACGCAGTATTTT | . | TRBD1 | TRBJ2-3 | TRBV5-1
CASSEVRTGSETQYF | TGTGCCAGCAGTGAAGTCAGGACAGGGTCTGAGACCCAGTACTTC | . | TRBD1 | TRBJ2-5 | TRBV25-1
CASRPPGLPNSYEQYF | TGCGCCAGCAGACCCCCGGGACTACCTAACTCCTACGAGCAGTACTTC | . | TRBD2 | TRBJ2-7 | TRBV10-2
CASSLAPGETQYF | TGTGCCAGCAGCTTAGCCCCTGGGGAGACCCAGTACTTC | . | . | TRBJ2-5 | TRBV7-7
CASSLTPDRNEQFF | TGTGCCAGCAGCTTAACCCCCGATCGGAATGAGCAGTTCTTC | . | . | TRBJ2-1 | TRBV7-3
CASSPGTSSNEQFF | TGCGCCAGCAGCCCCGGGACTAGCTCCAATGAGCAGTTCTTC | . | TRBD2 | TRBJ2-1 | TRBV10-1
CAISPSTGRVGELFF | TGTGCCATCAGTCCCTCGACAGGGCGAGTTGGGGAGCTGTTTTTT | . | TRBD1 | TRBJ2-2 | TRBV10-3
CASSDRTGYGEQFF | TGTGCCAGCAGTGACCGGACAGGGTATGGAGAGCAGTTCTTC | . | TRBD1 | TRBJ2-1 | TRBV2
CASSRTSRDRETQYF | TGCGCCAGCAGCCGGACTAGCCGGGATAGGGAGACCCAGTACTTC | . | TRBD2 | TRBJ2-5 | TRBV5-1
CASSTRQGGETQYF | TGTGCCAGCAGTACTCGACAGGGGGGGGAGACCCAGTACTTC | . | TRBD1 | TRBJ2-5 | TRBV2
CASMELGGAQPQHF | TGTGCCAGTATGGAACTAGGGGGTGCTCAGCCCCAGCATTTT | . | . | TRBJ1-5 | TRBV19
CASWGGTSGTDTQYF | TGTGCCAGCTGGGGGGGAACTAGCGGCACAGATACGCAGTATTTT | . | TRBD2 | TRBJ2-3 | TRBV2
CASSFSDKNTEAFF | TGTGCCAGCAGCTTCTCCGACAAGAACACTGAAGCTTTCTTT | . | . | TRBJ1-1 | TRBV11-2
CASSLSGLNTGELFF | TGTGCCAGCAGCCTCTCTGGATTGAACACCGGGGAGCTGTTTTTT | . | . | TRBJ2-2 | TRBV11-1
CASTQGYGGYTF | TGTGCCAGTACCCAGGGGTATGGTGGCTACACCTTC | . | . | TRBJ1-2 | TRBV19
CASSAQGNTEAFF | TGTGCCAGCAGCGCACAGGGGAACACTGAAGCTTTCTTT | . | . | TRBJ1-1 | TRBV6-4
CASSLVYEQYF | TGTGCCAGCAGCTTAGTCTACGAGCAGTACTTC | few | . | TRBJ2-7 | TRBV11-2
CASSLEQDTQYF | TGCGCCAGCAGCTTGGAACAAGATACGCAGTATTTT | . | . | TRBJ2-3 | TRBV5-1
CASREGQSTDTQYF | TGTGCCAGTAGAGAGGGCCAAAGCACAGATACGCAGTATTTT | . | . | TRBJ2-3 | TRBV19
CASRDSVTGANVLTF | TGTGCCAGCCGGGACAGTGTAACTGGGGCCAACGTCCTGACTTTC | . | TRBD1 | TRBJ2-6 | TRBV6-1